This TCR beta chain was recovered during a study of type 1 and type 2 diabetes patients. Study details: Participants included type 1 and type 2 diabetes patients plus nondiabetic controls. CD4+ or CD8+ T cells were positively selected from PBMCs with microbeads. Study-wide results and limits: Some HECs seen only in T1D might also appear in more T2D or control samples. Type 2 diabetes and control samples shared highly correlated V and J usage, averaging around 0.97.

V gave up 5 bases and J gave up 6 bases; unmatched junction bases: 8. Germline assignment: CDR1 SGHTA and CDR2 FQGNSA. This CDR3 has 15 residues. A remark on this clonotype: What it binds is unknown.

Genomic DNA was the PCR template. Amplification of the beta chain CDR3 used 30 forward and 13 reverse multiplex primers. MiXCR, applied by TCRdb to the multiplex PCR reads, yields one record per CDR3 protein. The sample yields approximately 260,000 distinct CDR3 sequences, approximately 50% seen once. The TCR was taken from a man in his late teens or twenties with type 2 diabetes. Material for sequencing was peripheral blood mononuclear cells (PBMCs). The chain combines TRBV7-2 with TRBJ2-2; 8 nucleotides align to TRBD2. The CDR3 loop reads CASSPGGGVAGELFF. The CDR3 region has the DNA TGTGCCAGCAGCCCGGGGGGGGGCGTGGCCGGGGAGCTGTTTTTT.